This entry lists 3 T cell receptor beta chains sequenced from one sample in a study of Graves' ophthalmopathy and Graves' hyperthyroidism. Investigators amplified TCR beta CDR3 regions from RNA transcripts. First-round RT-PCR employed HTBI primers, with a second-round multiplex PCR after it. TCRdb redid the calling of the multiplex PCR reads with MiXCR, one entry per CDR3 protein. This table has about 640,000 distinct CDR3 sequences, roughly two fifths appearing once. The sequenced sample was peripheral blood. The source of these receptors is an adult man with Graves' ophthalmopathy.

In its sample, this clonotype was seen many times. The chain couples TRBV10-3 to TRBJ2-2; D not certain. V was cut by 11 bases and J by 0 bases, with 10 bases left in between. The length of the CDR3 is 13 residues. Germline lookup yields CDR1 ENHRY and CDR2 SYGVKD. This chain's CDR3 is CAAKVANTGELFF. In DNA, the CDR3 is TGTGCCGCCAAGGTGGCGAACACCGGGGAGCTGTTTTTT.

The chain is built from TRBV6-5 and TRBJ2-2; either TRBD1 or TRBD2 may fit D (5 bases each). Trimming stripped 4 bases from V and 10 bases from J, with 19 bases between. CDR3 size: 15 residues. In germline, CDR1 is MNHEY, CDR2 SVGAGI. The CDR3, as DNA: TGTGCCAGCAGTTTAAATCGGGACGCCTGGCAGGAGCTGTTTTTT. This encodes CASSLNRDAWQELFF.

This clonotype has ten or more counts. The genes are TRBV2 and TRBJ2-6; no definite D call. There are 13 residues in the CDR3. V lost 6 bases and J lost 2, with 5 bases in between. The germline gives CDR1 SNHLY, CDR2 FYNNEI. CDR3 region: CASRGPGANVLTF. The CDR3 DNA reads TGTGCCAGCAGAGGACCTGGGGCCAACGTCCTGACTTTC.